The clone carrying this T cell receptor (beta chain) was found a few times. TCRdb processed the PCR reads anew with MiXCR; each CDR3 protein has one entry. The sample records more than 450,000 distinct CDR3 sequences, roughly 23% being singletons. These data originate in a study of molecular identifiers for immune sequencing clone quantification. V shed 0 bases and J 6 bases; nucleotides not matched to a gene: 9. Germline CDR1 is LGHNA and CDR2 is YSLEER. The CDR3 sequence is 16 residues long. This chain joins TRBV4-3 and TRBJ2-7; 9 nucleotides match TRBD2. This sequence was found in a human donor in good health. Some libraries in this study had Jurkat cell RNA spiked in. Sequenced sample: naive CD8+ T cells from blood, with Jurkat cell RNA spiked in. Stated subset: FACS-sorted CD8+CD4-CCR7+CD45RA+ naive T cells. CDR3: CASSQDYWGLAVEQYF. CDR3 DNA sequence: TGCGCCAGCAGCCAAGATTACTGGGGACTAGCTGTCGAGCAGTACTTC.